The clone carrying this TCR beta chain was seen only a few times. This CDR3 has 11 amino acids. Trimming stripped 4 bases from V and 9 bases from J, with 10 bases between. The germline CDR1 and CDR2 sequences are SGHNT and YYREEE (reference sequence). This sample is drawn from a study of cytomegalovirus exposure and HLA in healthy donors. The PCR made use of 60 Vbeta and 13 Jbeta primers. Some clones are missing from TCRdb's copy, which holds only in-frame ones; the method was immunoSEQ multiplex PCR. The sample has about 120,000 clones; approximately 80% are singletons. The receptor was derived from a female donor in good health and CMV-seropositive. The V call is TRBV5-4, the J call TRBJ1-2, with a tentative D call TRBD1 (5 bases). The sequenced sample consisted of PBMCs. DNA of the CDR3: TGTGCCAGCAGCCAACAGGCCCGCTACACCTTC. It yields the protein CASSQQARYTF.